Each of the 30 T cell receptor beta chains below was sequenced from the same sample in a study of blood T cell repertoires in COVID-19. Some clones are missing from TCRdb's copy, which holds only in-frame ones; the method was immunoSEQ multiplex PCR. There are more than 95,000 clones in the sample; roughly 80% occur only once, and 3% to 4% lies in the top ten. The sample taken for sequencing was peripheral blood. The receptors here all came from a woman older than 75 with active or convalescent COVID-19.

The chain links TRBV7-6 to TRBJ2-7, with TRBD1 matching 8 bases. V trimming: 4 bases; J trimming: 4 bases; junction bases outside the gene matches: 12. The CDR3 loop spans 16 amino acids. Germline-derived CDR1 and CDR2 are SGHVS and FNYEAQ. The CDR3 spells CASSSNAGTGFYEQYF. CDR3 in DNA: TGTGCCAGCAGCTCAAATGCCGGGACAGGCTTTTACGAGCAGTACTTC.

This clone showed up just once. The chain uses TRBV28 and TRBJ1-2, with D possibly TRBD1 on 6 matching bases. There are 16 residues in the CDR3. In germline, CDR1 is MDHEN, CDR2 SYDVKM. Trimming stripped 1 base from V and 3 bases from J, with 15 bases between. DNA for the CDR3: TGTGCCAGCAGTTTATACACCGGACAGCGAGACTATGGCTACACCTTC. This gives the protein CASSLYTGQRDYGYTF.

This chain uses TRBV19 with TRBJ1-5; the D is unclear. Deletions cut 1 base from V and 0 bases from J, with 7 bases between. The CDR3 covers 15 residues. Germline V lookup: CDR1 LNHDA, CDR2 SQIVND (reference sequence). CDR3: CASSIVESSNQPQHF. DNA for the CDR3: TGTGCCAGTAGTATAGTGGAGAGTAGCAATCAGCCCCAGCATTTT.

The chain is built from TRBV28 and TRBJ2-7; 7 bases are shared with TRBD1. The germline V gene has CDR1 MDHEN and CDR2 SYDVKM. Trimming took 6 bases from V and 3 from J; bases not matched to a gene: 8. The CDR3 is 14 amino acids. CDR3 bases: TGTGCCAGCAGCCAGACAGGGCACAACTACGAGCAGTACTTC. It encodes CASSQTGHNYEQYF.

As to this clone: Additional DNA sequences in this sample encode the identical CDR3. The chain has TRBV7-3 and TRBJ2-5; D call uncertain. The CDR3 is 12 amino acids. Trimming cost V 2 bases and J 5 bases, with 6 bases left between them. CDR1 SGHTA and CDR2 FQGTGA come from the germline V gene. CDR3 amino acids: CASSLVGETQYF. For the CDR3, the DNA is TGTGCCAGCAGCTTAGTGGGCGAGACCCAGTACTTC.

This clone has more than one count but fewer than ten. CDR3 in amino acids: CASSKTGGSGELFF. The CDR3 nucleotides are TGTGCCAGCAGTAAAACAGGGGGCAGCGGGGAGCTGTTTTTT. V is TRBV2 and J is TRBJ2-2; 9 bases are shared with TRBD1. CDR3 length equals 14 residues. Germline loops: CDR1 SNHLY, CDR2 FYNNEI. The V and J ends lost 5 bases and 7 bases, in that order; junction bases with no gene match: 5.

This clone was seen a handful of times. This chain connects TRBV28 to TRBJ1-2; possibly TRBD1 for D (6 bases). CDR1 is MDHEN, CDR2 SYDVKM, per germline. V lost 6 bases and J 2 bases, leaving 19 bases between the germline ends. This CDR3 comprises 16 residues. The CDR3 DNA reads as TGTGCCAGCAGCCTCTCCGGGTGGGGACAAAACTATGGCTACACCTTC. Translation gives CASSLSGWGQNYGYTF.

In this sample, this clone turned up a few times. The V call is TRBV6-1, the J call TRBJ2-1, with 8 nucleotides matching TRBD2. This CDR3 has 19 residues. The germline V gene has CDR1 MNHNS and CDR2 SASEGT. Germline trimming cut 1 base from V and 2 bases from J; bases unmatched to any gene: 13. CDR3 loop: CASSEEIGGGTVAYNEQFF. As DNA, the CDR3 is TGTGCCAGCAGTGAAGAGATTGGCGGGGGGACGGTCGCCTACAATGAGCAGTTCTTC.

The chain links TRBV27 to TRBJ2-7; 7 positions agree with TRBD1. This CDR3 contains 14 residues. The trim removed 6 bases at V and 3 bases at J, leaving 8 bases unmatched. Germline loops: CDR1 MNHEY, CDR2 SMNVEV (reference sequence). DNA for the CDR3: TGTGCCAGCAGCAAAACCGGGACAGACTACGAGCAGTACTTC. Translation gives CASSKTGTDYEQYF.

The CDR3 spells CASSLSTQGDQPQHF. The CDR3 nucleotides read TGCGCCAGCAGCTTGAGTACGCAGGGGGATCAGCCCCAGCATTTT. The chain joins TRBV5-1 to TRBJ1-5; TRBD1 matches 7 bases. Germline-derived CDR1 and CDR2 are SGHRS and YFSETQ. CDR3 length: 15 amino acids. V lost 1 base and J lost 5; bases outside the gene matches: 6.

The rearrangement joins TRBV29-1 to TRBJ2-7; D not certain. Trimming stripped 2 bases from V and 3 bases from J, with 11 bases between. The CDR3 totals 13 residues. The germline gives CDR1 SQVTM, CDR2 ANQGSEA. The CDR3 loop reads CSVEFIDNYEQYF. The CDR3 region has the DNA TGCAGCGTTGAATTTATCGACAACTACGAGCAGTACTTC.

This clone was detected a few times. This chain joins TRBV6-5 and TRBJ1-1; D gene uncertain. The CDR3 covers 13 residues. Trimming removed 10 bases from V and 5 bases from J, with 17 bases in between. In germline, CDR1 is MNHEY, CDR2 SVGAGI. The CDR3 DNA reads TGTGCCACGGGGAGGCCTCGTGGGACTGAAGCTTTCTTT. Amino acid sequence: CATGRPRGTEAFF.

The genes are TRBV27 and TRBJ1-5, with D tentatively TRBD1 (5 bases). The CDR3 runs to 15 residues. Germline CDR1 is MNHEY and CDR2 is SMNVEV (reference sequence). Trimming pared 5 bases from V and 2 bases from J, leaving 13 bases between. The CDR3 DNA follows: TGTGCCAGCAGTGGGGGGGTTTCAGGCAATCAGCCCCAGCATTTT. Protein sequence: CASSGGVSGNQPQHF.

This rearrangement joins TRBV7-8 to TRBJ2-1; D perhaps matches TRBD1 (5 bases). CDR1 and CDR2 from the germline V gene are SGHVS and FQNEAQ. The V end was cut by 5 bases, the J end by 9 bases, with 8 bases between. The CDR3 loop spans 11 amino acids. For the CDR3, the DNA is TGTGCCAGCAGCGCAGGGATTGAGCAGTTCTTC. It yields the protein CASSAGIEQFF.

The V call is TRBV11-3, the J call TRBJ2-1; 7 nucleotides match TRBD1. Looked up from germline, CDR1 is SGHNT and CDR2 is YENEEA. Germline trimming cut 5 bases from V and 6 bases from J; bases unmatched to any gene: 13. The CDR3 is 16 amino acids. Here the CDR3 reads CASSLGKTGLGNEQFF. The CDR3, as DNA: TGTGCCAGCAGCCTAGGAAAGACAGGGCTGGGCAATGAGCAGTTCTTC.

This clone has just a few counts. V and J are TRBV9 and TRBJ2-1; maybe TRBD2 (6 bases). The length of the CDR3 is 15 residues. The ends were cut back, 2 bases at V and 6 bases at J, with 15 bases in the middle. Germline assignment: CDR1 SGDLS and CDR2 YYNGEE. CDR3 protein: CASSVTGEVFNEQFF. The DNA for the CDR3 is TGTGCCAGCAGCGTTACGGGAGAGGTGTTCAATGAGCAGTTCTTC. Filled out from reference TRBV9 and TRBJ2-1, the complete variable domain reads DSGVTQTPKHLITATGQRVTLRCSPRSGDLSVYWYQQSLDQGLQFLIQYYNGEERAKGNILERFSAQQFPDLHSELNLSSLELGDSALYFCASSVTGEVFNEQFFGPGTRLTVL.

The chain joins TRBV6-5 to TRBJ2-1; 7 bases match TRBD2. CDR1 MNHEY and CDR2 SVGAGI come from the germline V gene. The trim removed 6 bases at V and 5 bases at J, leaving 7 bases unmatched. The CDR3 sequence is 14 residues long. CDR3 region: CASSERGLNNEQFF. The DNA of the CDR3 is TGTGCCAGCAGCGAGCGGGGACTTAACAATGAGCAGTTCTTC.

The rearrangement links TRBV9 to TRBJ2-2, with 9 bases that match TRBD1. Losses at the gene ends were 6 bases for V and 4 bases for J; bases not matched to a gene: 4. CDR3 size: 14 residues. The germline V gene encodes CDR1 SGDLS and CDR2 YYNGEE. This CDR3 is CASTKDRGTGELFF. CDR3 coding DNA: TGTGCCAGCACCAAGGACAGGGGCACCGGGGAGCTGTTTTTT.

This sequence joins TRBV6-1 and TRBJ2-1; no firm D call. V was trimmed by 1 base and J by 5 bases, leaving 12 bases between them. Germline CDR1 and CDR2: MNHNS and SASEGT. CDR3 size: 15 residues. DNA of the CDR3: TGTGCCAGCAGTGAAGTTTCGCGGAGCGACAATGAGCAGTTCTTC. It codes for CASSEVSRSDNEQFF.

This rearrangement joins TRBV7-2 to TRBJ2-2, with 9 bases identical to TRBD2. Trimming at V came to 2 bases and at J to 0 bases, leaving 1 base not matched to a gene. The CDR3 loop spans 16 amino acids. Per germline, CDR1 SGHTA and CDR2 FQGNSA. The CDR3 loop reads CASSLLAGSNTGELFF. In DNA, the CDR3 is TGTGCCAGCAGCTTACTAGCGGGATCGAACACCGGGGAGCTGTTTTTT.

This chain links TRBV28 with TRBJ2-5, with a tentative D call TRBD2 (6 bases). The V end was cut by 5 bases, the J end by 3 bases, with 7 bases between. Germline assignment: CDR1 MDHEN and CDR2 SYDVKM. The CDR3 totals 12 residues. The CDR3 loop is CASSGGKETQYF. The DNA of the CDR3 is TGTGCCAGCAGTGGGGGGAAAGAGACCCAGTACTTC.

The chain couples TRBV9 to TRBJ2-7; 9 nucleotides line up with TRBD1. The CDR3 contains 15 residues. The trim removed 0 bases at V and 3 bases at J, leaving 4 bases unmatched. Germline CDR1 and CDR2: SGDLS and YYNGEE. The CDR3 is CASSVAGTGIYEQYF. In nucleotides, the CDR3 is TGTGCCAGCAGCGTAGCCGGGACAGGGATCTACGAGCAGTACTTC.

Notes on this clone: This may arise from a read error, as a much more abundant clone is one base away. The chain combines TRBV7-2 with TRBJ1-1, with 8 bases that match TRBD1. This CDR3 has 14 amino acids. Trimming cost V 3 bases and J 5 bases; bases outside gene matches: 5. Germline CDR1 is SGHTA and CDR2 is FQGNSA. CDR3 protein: CASSLDRARTEAFF. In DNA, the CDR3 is TGTGCCAGCAGCTTGGACAGGGCAAGGACTGAAGCTTTCTTT.

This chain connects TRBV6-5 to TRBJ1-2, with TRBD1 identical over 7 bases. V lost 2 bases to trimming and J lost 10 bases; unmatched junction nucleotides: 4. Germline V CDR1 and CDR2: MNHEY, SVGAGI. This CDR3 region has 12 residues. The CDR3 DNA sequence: TGTGCCAGCAGTTACCAAGGGGGCTACTACACCTTC. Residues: CASSYQGGYYTF.

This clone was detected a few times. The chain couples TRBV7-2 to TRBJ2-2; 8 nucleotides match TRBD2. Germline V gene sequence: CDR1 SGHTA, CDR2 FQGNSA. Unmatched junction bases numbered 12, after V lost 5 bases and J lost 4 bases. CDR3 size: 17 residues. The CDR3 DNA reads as TGTGCCAGCAGCGCCCCGCCGGGGGGGCGCAGCACCGGGGAGCTGTTTTTT. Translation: CASSAPPGGRSTGELFF.

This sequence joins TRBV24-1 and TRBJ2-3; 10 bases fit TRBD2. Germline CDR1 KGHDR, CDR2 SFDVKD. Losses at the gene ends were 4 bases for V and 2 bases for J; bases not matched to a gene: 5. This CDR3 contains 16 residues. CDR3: CATSDPGLAYTDTQYF. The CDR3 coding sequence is TGTGCCACCAGTGACCCGGGACTAGCGTACACAGATACGCAGTATTTT.

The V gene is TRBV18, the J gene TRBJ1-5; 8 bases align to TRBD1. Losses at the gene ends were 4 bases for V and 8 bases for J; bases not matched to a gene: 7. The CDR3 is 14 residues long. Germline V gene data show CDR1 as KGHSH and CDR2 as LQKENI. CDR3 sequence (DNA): TGTGCCAGCTCACGCGGACAGGGTGGGGAGCCCCAGCATTTT. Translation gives CASSRGQGGEPQHF.

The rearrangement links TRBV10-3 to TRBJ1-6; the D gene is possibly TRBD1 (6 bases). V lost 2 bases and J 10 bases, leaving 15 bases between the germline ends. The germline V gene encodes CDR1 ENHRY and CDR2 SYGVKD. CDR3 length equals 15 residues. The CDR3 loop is CAISEQRRDTSPLHF. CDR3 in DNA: TGTGCCATCAGTGAGCAACGCCGGGACACCTCACCCCTCCACTTT.

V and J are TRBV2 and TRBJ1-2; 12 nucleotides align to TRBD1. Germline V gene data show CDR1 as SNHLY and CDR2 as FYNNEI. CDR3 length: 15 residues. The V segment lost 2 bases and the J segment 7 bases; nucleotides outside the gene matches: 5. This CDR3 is CASSELGQGAAGYTF. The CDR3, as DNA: TGTGCCAGCAGTGAATTGGGACAGGGGGCCGCTGGCTACACCTTC.

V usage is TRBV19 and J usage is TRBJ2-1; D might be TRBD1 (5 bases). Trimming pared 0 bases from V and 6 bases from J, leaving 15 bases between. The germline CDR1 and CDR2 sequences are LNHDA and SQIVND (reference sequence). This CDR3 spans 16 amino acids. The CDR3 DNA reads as TGTGCCAGTAGTATAGACAGGGCGGACCCCTTCAATGAGCAGTTCTTC. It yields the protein CASSIDRADPFNEQFF. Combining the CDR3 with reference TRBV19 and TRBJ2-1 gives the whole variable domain DGGITQSPKYLFRKEGQNVTLSCEQNLNHDAMYWYRQDPGQGLRLIYYSQIVNDFQKGDIAEGYSVSREKKESFPLTVTSAQKNPTAFYLCASSIDRADPFNEQFFGPGTRLTVL.